Given below is one T cell receptor beta chain in context. Seattle participants joined during active infection and were tracked over time. The sample originates from a study of blood T cell repertoires in COVID-19. Overall study context: Sample material is recorded as cDNA or gDNA derived from T cells, B-cell-depleted T cells, or PBMCs.

The CDR3 runs 15 residues. After removal of 4 bases from V and 8 bases from J, the junction contained 8 bases not matched to a gene. Germline V gives CDR1 SGHNT, CDR2 YYREEE (reference sequence). Study processing details: Estimates of nucleated cell counts were drawn from the amplification of reference gene primers. Here immunoSEQ multiplex PCR was the method, and the copy in TCRdb shows in-frame clones only, minus some. V, J and clone size reflect that table, while D and trimming were determined from the DNA. The table shows roughly 240,000 clones, with 85% occurring only once. The sequenced material came from peripheral blood. This clonotype was obtained from a man aged 50 to 60 with COVID-19, enrolled during active disease. J is TRBJ2-2 and V is TRBV5-4, with TRBD1 matching 10 bases. CDR3 sequence: CASSEGQGLQGELFF. Here the CDR3 DNA reads TGTGCCAGCAGCGAGGGACAGGGGCTCCAAGGGGAGCTGTTTTTT.